This T cell receptor beta chain emerged from a study of vaccination and CD4 T cells after COVID-19. For the study at large: According to the study, participants were given two doses of BNT162b2 or mRNA-1273 vaccine.

Oncomine TCR Beta short-read sequencing was applied to DNA from cultured CD4+ T cells. Each CDR3 protein gets one entry after TCRdb re-called the PCR reads with MiXCR. The table records about 21,000 distinct CDR3 sequences, over 40% of them present only once. Stated treatment: roughly 11-day PBMC culture with coronavirus spike peptide pools or control peptides (ViraFEST assay). Germline V gives CDR1 ENHRY, CDR2 SYGVKD. V lost 6 bases and J lost 5, with 4 bases in between. The CDR3 consists of 11 residues. On this clonotype: The antigen is not known.

Study-wide findings and caveats: The great majority, 304 of 307 vaccine-specific clones, proved spike mono-reactive in convalescent patients.

Sequenced material: CD4+ T cells from blood, cultured in vitro. V and J are TRBV10-3 and TRBJ2-2; D gene uncertain. This receptor was taken from a human donor who had recovered from COVID-19. CDR3 loop: CAISDTGELFF. The CDR3 DNA reads as TGTGCCATCAGCGATACCGGGGAGCTGTTTTTT.